The 5 T cell receptor beta chains below come from one sample, sequenced in a study of STAT3 mutations in large granular lymphocyte leukemia. These receptors have no identified antigens. Produced via immunoSEQ multiplex PCR; TCRdb's table is partial and in-frame only. The sample includes over 5,000 clones, roughly 73% of them seen just once. General study points: At least one immunodominant TCR beta clonotype appeared in every T-cell large granular lymphocyte leukemia patient.

Specimen: peripheral blood mononuclear cells. The receptors shown here come from a man in his forties with T-cell large granular lymphocyte leukemia. Some clones in this sample may be carry-over from other donors' samples.

The chain joins TRBV9 to TRBJ2-3, with D perhaps TRBD1 or TRBD2 (6 bases each). V shed 3 bases and J shed 4 bases, with 27 bases lying between them. The germline V gene encodes CDR1 SGDLS and CDR2 YYNGEE. CDR3 size: 19 residues. The CDR3 sequence: CASSGGGSGGPRRADTQYF. Written as DNA, the CDR3 is TGTGCCAGCAGCGGAGGGGGAAGTGGGGGGCCCCGAAGGGCAGATACGCAGTATTTT.

The genes are TRBV19 and TRBJ2-7; 8 positions agree with TRBD2. V shed 1 base and J 1 base; nucleotides not matched to a gene: 3. The CDR3 contains 15 residues. The V gene's germline CDR1 is LNHDA and CDR2 SQIVND (reference sequence). The CDR3 nucleotides read TGTGCCAGTAGTATAGGAGCGGGAGCGTCCTACGAGCAGTACTTC. Residues: CASSIGAGASYEQYF.

J is TRBJ2-7 and V is TRBV14; 7 nucleotides agree with TRBD1. Germline trimming cut 6 bases from V and 4 bases from J; bases unmatched to any gene: 3. The CDR3 runs 12 residues. From germline, CDR1 is SGHDN and CDR2 FVKESK. CDR3 in DNA: TGTGCCAGCAGTCAACAGGGGTACGAGCAGTACTTC. Translated, it gives CASSQQGYEQYF.

The V call is TRBV10-3, the J call TRBJ2-3; the match to TRBD1 covers 7 bases. Per germline, CDR1 ENHRY and CDR2 SYGVKD. J was trimmed by 1 base and V by 8 bases; bases with no gene match: 3. The CDR3 has 13 residues. The CDR3 protein is CAIATGRTDTQYF. The CDR3 DNA reads TGTGCCATCGCGACAGGGCGCACAGATACGCAGTATTTT.

The chain employs TRBV6-1 and TRBJ1-5, with D maybe TRBD1 (5 bases). The germline V and J ends were trimmed by 4 bases and 2 bases, with 12 bases remaining between them. CDR1 MNHNS and CDR2 SASEGT come from the germline V gene. The CDR3 contains 15 residues. The CDR3 spells CASSGGFRGNQPQHF. CDR3 DNA sequence: TGTGCCAGCAGTGGGGGTTTCAGGGGCAATCAGCCCCAGCATTTT.